This T cell receptor beta chain was found in a study of T cells in Graves' hyperthyroidism and ophthalmopathy. General study results and limits: Blood shared most expanded thyroid clonotypes above 0.001. Ophthalmopathy was separated from stable hyperthyroidism by a 13 V-J model.

The source material, RNA transcripts, was used to amplify TCR beta CDR3 regions. HTBI primers were the set used in a first-round RT-PCR of the TCR CDR3. Via MiXCR, TCRdb re-called the multiplex PCR reads, giving one row per CDR3 protein. The profile shows hundreds of thousands of distinct CDR3 sequences, 14% to 15% of them singletons. The germline V gene encodes CDR1 MDHEN and CDR2 SYDVKM. V lost 6 bases and J lost 2; bases outside the gene matches: 6. CDR3 length: 15 amino acids. For the diagnoses, clinical symptoms, serum thyroxine and TRAb, thyroid ultrasound and orbital computed tomography were used. It was 10 ml of fresh peripheral blood that supplied the PBMCs. This clonotype came up many times. What it recognizes is unknown.

Sequencing used blood. This chain connects TRBV28 to TRBJ2-3; 9 bases line up with TRBD1. The source of this sequence is a man in his late teens or twenties with Graves' ophthalmopathy. The CDR3 sequence: CASSRRDRDTDTQYF. The DNA of the CDR3 is TGTGCCAGCAGCCGCCGGGACAGGGACACAGATACGCAGTATTTT. Full variable domain (outside the CDR3, taken from reference TRBV28 and TRBJ2-3): DVKVTQSSRYLVKRTGEKVFLECVQDMDHENMFWYRQDPGLGLRLIYFSYDVKMKEKGDIPEGYSVSREKKERFSLILESASTNQTSMYLCASSRRDRDTDTQYFGPGTRLTVL.